This T cell receptor (beta chain) came from a study of early T cells in non-severe SARS-CoV-2 infection. There are a few counts of this clonotype. The CDR3 has 13 residues. Per the germline V gene, CDR1 is SGHTA and CDR2 is FQGNSA. The V end lost 5 bases, the J end lost 9 bases, and 14 bases lay between the germline ends. Unique molecular identifiers tagged individual cDNA molecules. One entry per CDR3 protein results from TCRdb running MiXCR on the 5' RACE reads. The table includes tens of thousands of distinct CDR3 sequences, approximately 5.9% detected once. Here the sequenced sample was whole blood, taken at baseline. This TCR was sampled from an adult who was a healthcare worker with PCR-confirmed SARS-CoV-2 infection or an uninfected control (not recorded which). The rearrangement links TRBV7-2 to TRBJ2-1; D might be TRBD2 (6 bases). CDR3 nucleotide sequence: TGTGCCAGCAGCCCCAGAGAGGAGGGTGAGCAGTTCTTC. Its translation is CASSPREEGEQFF.